The 25 T cell receptor beta chains in this list originate from one sample, sequenced in a study of OX40 agonist ivuxolimab in advanced cancers. TCRdb's table, derived via immunoSEQ multiplex PCR, lists solely in-frame clones and lacks some. The sample yields approximately 49,000 clones, approximately 81% seen once. This sample comprised CD4+ or CD8+ T cells sorted from blood, obtained in a trial of the OX40 agonist ivuxolimab. Receptors were obtained from an adult with an advanced solid tumor such as melanoma, head and neck, liver or kidney cancer.

The rearrangement uses TRBV14 and TRBJ2-1; 10 nucleotides agree with TRBD2. With 6 bases clipped from V and 12 bases from J, the junction kept 11 bases outside the gene matches. Germline V gene lookup returns CDR1 SGHDN and CDR2 FVKESK. The CDR3 is 14 amino acids. The CDR3 spells CASRGTSDGRRQFF. The CDR3 DNA is TGTGCCAGCAGGGGGACTAGCGATGGCCGACGGCAGTTCTTC.

The chain couples TRBV11-2 to TRBJ2-7; D perhaps matches TRBD1 (5 bases). The germline V gene encodes CDR1 SGHAT and CDR2 FQNNGV. The CDR3 runs 15 residues. Trimming cost V 1 base and J 2 bases, with 12 bases left between them. The CDR3 reads CASSLGRGGTYEQYF. The CDR3 coding sequence is TGTGCCAGCAGCTTAGGTAGGGGCGGCACCTACGAGCAGTACTTC.

This sequence joins TRBV18 and TRBJ2-1; the match to TRBD2 covers 7 bases. The CDR3 consists of 16 residues. The J segment lost 2 bases and the V segment lost 6 bases, leaving 10 bases of the junction unmatched. Germline V CDR1 and CDR2: KGHSH, LQKENI. CDR3 DNA: TGTGCCAGCTCCCCTTGGACTGGGGGGGCCTACAATGAGCAGTTCTTC. This codes for CASSPWTGGAYNEQFF.

J is TRBJ2-5 and V is TRBV6-5; 12 bases agree with TRBD2. There are 15 residues in the CDR3. Germline CDR1 reads MNHEY; CDR2 reads SVGAGI. Trimming took 4 bases from V and 2 from J; bases not matched to a gene: 2. CDR3 protein: CASSFLAGGQETQYF. CDR3 bases: TGTGCCAGCAGTTTCCTAGCGGGGGGGCAAGAGACCCAGTACTTC.

V usage is TRBV27 and J usage is TRBJ1-5; D is undetermined. This CDR3 is 13 amino acids long. Germline lookup yields CDR1 MNHEY and CDR2 SMNVEV (reference sequence). Trimming shortened V by 5 bases and J by 3 bases, and 8 bases separated the two germline ends. CDR3 sequence (DNA): TGTGCCAGCAGTACGGTGGTCAATCAGCCCCAGCATTTT. Its protein product is CASSTVVNQPQHF.

The gene calls are TRBV7-6 and TRBJ2-7; 10 bases are a match to TRBD1. CDR3 length: 14 residues. Germline V gene lookup returns CDR1 SGHVS and CDR2 FNYEAQ. The ends lost 1 base at V and 7 bases at J; junction bases unmatched: 4. The CDR3 reads CASSLGGQGIEQYV. CDR3 DNA sequence: TGTGCCAGCAGCTTAGGGGGACAGGGGATTGAGCAGTACGTC.

V gene TRBV29-1 combines with J gene TRBJ1-5; a possible D gene is TRBD1 (5 bases). Trimming removed 4 bases from V and 5 bases from J, with 21 bases in between. The CDR3 loop spans 16 amino acids. CDR1 and CDR2 from the germline V gene are SQVTM and ANQGSEA. In DNA form, the CDR3 reads TGCAGCGTTGTAATGGGGACTTTCAGCTCTGATCAGCCCCAGCATTTT. As protein: CSVVMGTFSSDQPQHF.

The chain is built from TRBV28 and TRBJ2-3; no firm D call. CDR1 is MDHEN, CDR2 SYDVKM, per germline. The CDR3 runs 14 residues. The V end was cut by 3 bases, the J end by 1 base, with 8 bases between. CDR3 protein: CASSFYRGTDTQYF. CDR3 DNA sequence: TGTGCCAGCAGTTTTTATAGGGGCACAGATACGCAGTATTTT.

V is TRBV5-6 and J is TRBJ2-7, with D perhaps being TRBD1 or TRBD2 (6 bases each). Germline CDR1 SGHDT, CDR2 YYEEEE. Trimming left V 0 bases short and J 3 bases short, with 10 bases between. The CDR3 is made up of 14 amino acids. This chain's CDR3 is CASSLGGGNYEQYV. CDR3 in DNA: TGTGCCAGCAGCTTGGGAGGGGGGAACTACGAGCAGTACGTC.

The V gene is TRBV13, the J gene TRBJ2-5; 10 bases fit TRBD2. Germline values: CDR1 PRHDT, CDR2 FYEKMQ (reference sequence). Unmatched junction bases numbered 4, after V lost 5 bases and J lost 4 bases. This CDR3 comprises 14 residues. CDR3 nucleotides: TGTGCCAGCAGCCAAGCGGGGGGGCCAGAGACCCAGTACTTC. This codes for CASSQAGGPETQYF.

This chain joins TRBV7-9 and TRBJ1-2, with 8 nucleotides matching TRBD1. CDR1 is SEHNR and CDR2 is FQNEAQ in the germline V gene (reference sequence). This CDR3 comprises 15 residues. V was pared by 5 bases and J by 4 bases, with 9 bases of the junction left unmatched. CDR3 residues: CASSPVAGGLYGYTF. CDR3 bases: TGTGCCAGCAGCCCGGTAGCAGGGGGCCTCTATGGCTACACCTTC.

J is TRBJ1-4 and V is TRBV14; 9 bases agree with TRBD1. Germline lookup yields CDR1 SGHDN and CDR2 FVKESK. J gave up 2 bases and V 0 bases, and 7 bases lay outside the gene matches. The CDR3 consists of 18 residues. The CDR3 DNA sequence: TGTGCCAGCAGCCAAGAACTGGGGACAGGGAGGACTAATGAAAAACTGTTTTTT. Translation: CASSQELGTGRTNEKLFF.

Comment on this clone: Other nucleotide sequences in the sample specify the same CDR3. This chain joins TRBV7-9 and TRBJ1-6; 11 bases map to TRBD1. Germline loops: CDR1 SEHNR, CDR2 FQNEAQ (reference sequence). The CDR3 covers 15 residues. Germline trimming cut 3 bases from V and 9 bases from J; bases unmatched to any gene: 4. CDR3 loop: CASSFGQGASSPLHF. Here the CDR3 DNA reads TGTGCCAGCAGCTTTGGACAGGGGGCTTCTTCACCCCTCCACTTT.

The rearrangement links TRBV28 to TRBJ1-1; D gene uncertain. Trimming shortened V by 2 bases and J by 7 bases, and 11 bases separated the two germline ends. Germline CDR1 MDHEN, CDR2 SYDVKM. CDR3 length equals 13 residues. CDR3 residues: CASSLGDVGEAFF. The CDR3 DNA reads TGTGCCAGCAGTTTAGGGGATGTAGGTGAAGCTTTCTTT.

The CDR3 here is CASSLTGPNNPQHF. The CDR3 DNA sequence: TGTGCCAGCAGCCTGACAGGGCCCAACAATCCCCAGCATTTT. The chain is built from TRBV27 and TRBJ1-5, with 7 bases lining up with TRBD1. Per the germline V gene, CDR1 is MNHEY and CDR2 is SMNVEV (reference sequence). V lost 6 bases and J lost 10; bases outside the gene matches: 12. The CDR3 runs to 14 residues.

The chain employs TRBV28 and TRBJ2-3, with 11 bases aligning to TRBD2. Germline V gene lookup returns CDR1 MDHEN and CDR2 SYDVKM. This CDR3 is built from 17 residues. The V segment lost 10 bases and the J segment 5 bases; nucleotides outside the gene matches: 17. The CDR3 nucleotides are TGTGCCACCATGGAAAGCATAGCGGGGGGGCCGGAAGATACGCAGTATTTT. Its translation is CATMESIAGGPEDTQYF.

Here the CDR3 DNA reads TGCGCCAGCAGCCAAGATCTGGACAGGGAAGCTTTCTTT. Protein product: CASSQDLDREAFF. The gene calls are TRBV4-3 and TRBJ1-1, with 7 bases that match TRBD1. Trimming removed 0 bases from V and 8 bases from J; junction bases left unmatched: 3. There are 13 residues in the CDR3. Per the germline V gene, CDR1 is LGHNA and CDR2 is YSLEER.

In this sample, this clone turned up a few times. The chain carries TRBV10-3 and TRBJ1-1; D might be TRBD1 (6 bases). In germline, CDR1 is ENHRY, CDR2 SYGVKD. The length of the CDR3 is 14 residues. Trimming pared 6 bases from V and 0 bases from J, leaving 11 bases between. The CDR3 coding sequence is TGTGCCATCAGGGCCACAGGGTTGAACACTGAAGCTTTCTTT. It specifies CAIRATGLNTEAFF.

This clone was picked up a small number of times. The rearrangement links TRBV4-2 to TRBJ1-2; D remains ambiguous. Trimming took off 1 base at V and 2 bases at J, with 17 bases between the two ends. The CDR3 covers 17 residues. Per germline, CDR1 LGHNA and CDR2 YNFKEQ. This CDR3 reads CASSQGDGGLENYGYTF. DNA of the CDR3: TGTGCCAGCAGCCAAGGTGATGGAGGGTTGGAGAACTATGGCTACACCTTC.

The chain has TRBV27 and TRBJ1-1; 8 bases match TRBD1. CDR3 length equals 15 residues. Germline V gives CDR1 MNHEY, CDR2 SMNVEV (reference sequence). Trimming took 5 bases from V and 4 from J; bases not matched to a gene: 9. The CDR3 spells CASSVLGQGFTEAFF. The CDR3 DNA sequence: TGTGCCAGCAGTGTACTAGGACAGGGTTTCACTGAAGCTTTCTTT.

This chain uses TRBV10-2 with TRBJ2-3; D is possibly TRBD1 (5 bases). V gave up 7 bases and J gave up 0 bases, with 14 bases separating them. CDR3 length: 15 amino acids. The germline gives CDR1 WSHSY, CDR2 SAAADI. CDR3 region: CASMHGASSTDTQYF. CDR3 sequence (DNA): TGCGCCAGCATGCATGGGGCTTCTAGCACAGATACGCAGTATTTT.

The gene calls are TRBV7-9 and TRBJ2-1; D tentatively fits TRBD1 or TRBD2 (6 bases each). V was cut by 2 bases and J by 6 bases, with 11 bases left in between. CDR3 size: 14 residues. Germline CDR1 reads SEHNR; CDR2 reads FQNEAQ (reference sequence). CDR3 bases: TGTGCCAGCAGCTTACCGGGGGCCCTCAATGAGCAGTTCTTC. Translation: CASSLPGALNEQFF.

J is TRBJ2-1 and V is TRBV4-3; D may be TRBD1 or TRBD2 (5 bases each). Trimming took 0 bases from V and 0 from J, leaving 9 bases between them. This CDR3 has 16 residues. In germline, CDR1 is LGHNA, CDR2 YSLEER. The CDR3 nucleotides are TGCGCCAGCAGCCAAGATGGGACGAGCTCCTACAATGAGCAGTTCTTC. It encodes CASSQDGTSSYNEQFF.

The chain is built from TRBV5-5 and TRBJ1-1, with D unclear. CDR1 and CDR2 (germline): SGHKS, YYEKEE (reference sequence). V lost 0 bases, J lost 12 bases, and 9 bases lay in between. CDR3 length equals 11 residues. In DNA, the CDR3 is TGTGCCAGCAGCTTGGGGCAGGCTACTTTCTTT. Residues: CASSLGQATFF. The full variable domain, completed using reference TRBV5-5 and TRBJ1-1, is DAGVTQSPTHLIKTRGQQVTLRCSPISGHKSVSWYQQVLGQGPQFIFQYYEKEERGRGNFPDRFSARQFPNYSSELNVNALLLGDSALYLCASSLGQATFFGQGTRLTVV.

This rearrangement joins TRBV10-3 to TRBJ2-2, with 12 bases lining up with TRBD2. This CDR3 is 19 amino acids long. The junction had 11 bases not matched to a gene; V was cut back by 5 bases and J by 1 base. Germline CDR1 ENHRY, CDR2 SYGVKD. CDR3 sequence reads: CAISSPKLAGGLNTGELFF. The CDR3 region has the DNA TGTGCCATCAGTTCGCCTAAACTAGCGGGGGGACTGAACACCGGGGAGCTGTTTTTT.